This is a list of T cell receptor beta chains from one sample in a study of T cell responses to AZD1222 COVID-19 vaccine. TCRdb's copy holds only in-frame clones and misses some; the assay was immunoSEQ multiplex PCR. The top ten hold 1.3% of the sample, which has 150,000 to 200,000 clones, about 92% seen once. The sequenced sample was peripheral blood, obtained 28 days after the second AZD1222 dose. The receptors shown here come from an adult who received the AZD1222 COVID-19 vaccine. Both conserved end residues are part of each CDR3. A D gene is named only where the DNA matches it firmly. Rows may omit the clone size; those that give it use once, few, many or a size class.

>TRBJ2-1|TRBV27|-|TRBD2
CASSLLGGDEQFF
TGTGCCAGCAGTCTCCTGGGGGGGGATGAGCAGTTCTTC
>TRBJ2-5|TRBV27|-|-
CASSPVKGETQYF
TGTGCCAGCAGTCCCGTTAAGGGAGAGACCCAGTACTTC
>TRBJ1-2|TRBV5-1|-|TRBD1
CASRGLQGNYGYTF
TGCGCCAGCAGGGGACTACAGGGGAACTATGGCTACACCTTC
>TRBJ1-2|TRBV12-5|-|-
CASSSGYGYTF
TGTGCTAGTTCAAGTGGCTATGGCTACACCTTC
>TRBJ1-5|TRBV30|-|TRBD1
CAWSLTGGQPQHF
TGTGCCTGGAGTTTAACAGGGGGACAGCCCCAGCATTTT
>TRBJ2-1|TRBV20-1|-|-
CSARDNEQFF
TGCAGTGCTAGAGATAATGAGCAGTTCTTC
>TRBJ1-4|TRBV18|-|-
CASSTDGGLGEKLFF
TGTGCCAGCTCCACCGACGGGGGCTTAGGCGAAAAACTGTTTTTT
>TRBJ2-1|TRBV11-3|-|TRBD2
CASSRLAGGDEQFF
TGTGCCAGCAGCCGACTAGCGGGAGGGGATGAGCAGTTCTTC
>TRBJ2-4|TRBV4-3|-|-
CASSQEGRTANLAKNIQYF
TGCGCCAGCAGCCAAGAGGGGCGGACAGCGAATCTAGCCAAAAACATTCAGTACTTC
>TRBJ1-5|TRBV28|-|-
CASSFTIAVNQPQHF
TGTGCCAGCAGTTTTACGATTGCGGTCAATCAGCCCCAGCATTTT
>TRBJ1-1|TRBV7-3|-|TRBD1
CASSPGQSNTEAFF
TGTGCCAGCAGCCCGGGACAGTCGAACACTGAAGCTTTCTTT
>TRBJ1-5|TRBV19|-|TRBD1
CASGQGSQPQHF
TGTGCCAGCGGACAGGGTAGTCAGCCCCAGCATTTT
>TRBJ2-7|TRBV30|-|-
CAWRLKTYEQYF
TGTGCCTGGAGGCTCAAGACCTACGAGCAGTACTTC
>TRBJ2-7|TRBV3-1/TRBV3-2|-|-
CASSQGNEQYF
TGTGCCAGCAGCCAGGGGAATGAGCAGTACTTC
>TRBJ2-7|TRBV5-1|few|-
CASSTRDGTYEQYF
TGCGCCAGCAGCACCCGGGACGGGACCTACGAGCAGTACTTC
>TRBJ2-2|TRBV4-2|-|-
CASNPGLPNTGELFF
TGTGCCAGCAACCCGGGACTGCCGAACACCGGGGAGCTGTTTTTT
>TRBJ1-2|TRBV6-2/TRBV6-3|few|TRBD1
CASSSRGQALYGYTF
TGTGCCAGCAGTTCGCGGGGACAGGCACTCTATGGCTACACCTTC
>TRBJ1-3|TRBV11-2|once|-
CASSLLSSSGNTIYF
TGTGCCAGCAGCTTACTTAGCAGCTCTGGAAACACCATATATTTT
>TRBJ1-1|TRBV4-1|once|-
CASSQPGQGTEAFF
TGCGCCAGCAGCCAGCCGGGGCAGGGCACTGAAGCTTTCTTT
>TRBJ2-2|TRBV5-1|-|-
CASSLARRETGELFF
TGCGCCAGCAGCTTGGCCCGACGGGAGACCGGGGAGCTGTTTTTT
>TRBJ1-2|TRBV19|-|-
CASTRSPRWGYTF
TGTGCCAGTACCCGGTCGCCGCGGTGGGGCTACACCTTC
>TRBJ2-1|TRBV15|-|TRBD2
CATSRDRGRGHNEQFF
TGTGCCACCAGCAGAGATCGGGGGAGGGGACACAATGAGCAGTTCTTC
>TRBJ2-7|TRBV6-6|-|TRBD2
CASSPGTSGFEQYF
TGTGCCAGCAGTCCCGGGACTAGCGGCTTCGAGCAGTACTTC
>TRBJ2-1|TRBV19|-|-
CASSMGDRKGDYNEQFF
TGTGCCAGTAGTATGGGAGACAGAAAAGGGGATTACAATGAGCAGTTCTTC
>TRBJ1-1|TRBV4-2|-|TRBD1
CASSQDSLGQGSTEAFF
TGTGCCAGCAGCCAAGATTCCTTAGGACAGGGGAGTACTGAAGCTTTCTTT
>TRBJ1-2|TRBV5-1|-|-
CASSLSRTLRINGYTF
TGCGCCAGCAGCCTAAGTCGGACTCTTCGCATCAATGGCTACACCTTC
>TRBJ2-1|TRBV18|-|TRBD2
CASSPASGSYNEQFF
TGTGCCAGCTCACCCGCTAGCGGGAGCTACAATGAGCAGTTCTTC
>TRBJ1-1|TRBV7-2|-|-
CASSLTAGTEAFF
TGTGCCAGCAGCCTCACCGCTGGGACTGAAGCTTTCTTT
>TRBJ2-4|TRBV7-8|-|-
CASSPDRIAKNIQYF
TGTGCCAGCAGCCCAGACAGAATCGCCAAAAACATTCAGTACTTC
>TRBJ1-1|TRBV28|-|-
CASIEGLPSTEAFF
TGTGCCAGCATAGAAGGTCTGCCGAGCACTGAAGCTTTCTTT
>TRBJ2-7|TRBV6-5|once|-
CASRHITGTSYEQYF
TGTGCCAGCAGGCATATTACCGGGACTTCCTACGAGCAGTACTTC
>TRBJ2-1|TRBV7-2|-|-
CASSPDSIDNEQFF
TGTGCCAGCAGCCCCGACAGTATCGACAATGAGCAGTTCTTC
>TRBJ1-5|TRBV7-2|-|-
CASSFSGGQPQHF
TGTGCCAGCAGCTTTTCAGGTGGCCAGCCCCAGCATTTT
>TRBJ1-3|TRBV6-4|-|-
CASSDGVGNTIYF
TGTGCCAGCAGTGACGGGGTTGGAAACACCATATATTTT
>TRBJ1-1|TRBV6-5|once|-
CASRDSGTRFEAFF
TGTGCCAGCAGGGATTCCGGGACCCGATTTGAAGCTTTCTTT
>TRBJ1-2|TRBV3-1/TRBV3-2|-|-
CASSHLGQGGGYTF
TGTGCCAGCAGCCACCTGGGGCAGGGAGGTGGCTACACCTTC
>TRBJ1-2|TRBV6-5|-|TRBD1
CASSYAQGAYGYTF
TGTGCCAGCAGTTACGCCCAGGGGGCTTATGGCTACACCTTC
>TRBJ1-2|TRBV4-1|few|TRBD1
CASSQDHPSTGITLYGYTF
TGCGCCAGCAGCCAAGATCACCCCTCGACAGGGATCACCCTCTATGGCTACACCTTC
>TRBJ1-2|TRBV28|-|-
CASSNVLPPLYGYTF
TGTGCCAGCAGTAACGTCTTGCCACCCTTATATGGCTACACCTTC
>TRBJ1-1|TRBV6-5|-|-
CASNHGAGPNTEAFF
TGTGCCTCCAACCACGGGGCAGGGCCGAACACTGAAGCTTTCTTT
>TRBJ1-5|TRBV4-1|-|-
CASSQVGSGQPQHF
TGCGCCAGCAGCCAAGTTGGGTCCGGGCAGCCCCAGCATTTT
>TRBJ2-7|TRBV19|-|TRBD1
CASSIRDRLYEQYF
TGTGCCAGTAGTATAAGGGACAGGCTCTACGAGCAGTACTTC
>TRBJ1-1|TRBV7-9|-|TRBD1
CASSTYRGIEAFF
TGTGCCAGCAGCACCTACAGGGGGATTGAAGCTTTCTTT
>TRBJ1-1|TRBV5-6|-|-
CASSGGAGRLYKNTEAFF
TGTGCCAGCAGCGGAGGGGCGGGGAGGCTGTATAAGAACACTGAAGCTTTCTTT
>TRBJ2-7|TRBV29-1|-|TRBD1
CSVEIFWWPGGLPPPYEQYF
TGCAGCGTTGAAATTTTTTGGTGGCCAGGGGGTCTCCCCCCTCCCTACGAGCAGTACTTC